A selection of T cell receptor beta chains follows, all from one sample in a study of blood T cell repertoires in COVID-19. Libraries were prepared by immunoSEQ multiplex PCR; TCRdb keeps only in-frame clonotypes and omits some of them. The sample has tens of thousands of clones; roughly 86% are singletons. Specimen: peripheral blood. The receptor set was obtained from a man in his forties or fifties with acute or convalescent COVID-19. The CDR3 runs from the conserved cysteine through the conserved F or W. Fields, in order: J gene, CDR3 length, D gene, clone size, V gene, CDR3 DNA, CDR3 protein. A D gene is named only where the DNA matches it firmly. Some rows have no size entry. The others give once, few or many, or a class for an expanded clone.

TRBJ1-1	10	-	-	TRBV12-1	TGTGCCAGCAGCTTACATGAAGCTTTCTTT	CASSLHEAFF
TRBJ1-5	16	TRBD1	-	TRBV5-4	TGTGCCAGCAGCCGGACAGGAAGGGAGAGCAATCAGCCCCAGCATTTT	CASSRTGRESNQPQHF
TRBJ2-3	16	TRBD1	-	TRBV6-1	TGTGCCAGCAGTGCCTCCCGTGGGACAGGGCCAGATACGCAGTATTTT	CASSASRGTGPDTQYF
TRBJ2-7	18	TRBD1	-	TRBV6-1	TGTGCCAGCAGTGACCGGACAGGGTCCGGACTTTCCACCTACGAGCAGTACTTC	CASSDRTGSGLSTYEQYF
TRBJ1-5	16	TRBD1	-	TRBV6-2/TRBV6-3	TGTGCCAGCAGTTTCCGACAGGGGGCGCGCAATCAGCCCCAGCATTTT	CASSFRQGARNQPQHF
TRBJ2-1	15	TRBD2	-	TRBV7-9	TGTGCCAGCAGCTTAGCGGGACTAGTCGGGAATGAGCAGTTCTTC	CASSLAGLVGNEQFF
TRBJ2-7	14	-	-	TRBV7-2	TGTGCCAGCAGCTTAAGACAGATTTCATACGAGCAGTACTTC	CASSLRQISYEQYF
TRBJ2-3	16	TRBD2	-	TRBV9	TGTGCCAGCTCGTCTCCCGGGACTAGCGGGAAAGATACGCAGTATTTT	CASSSPGTSGKDTQYF
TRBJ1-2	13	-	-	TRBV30	TGTGCCTGGAGTGCGCTAGCGGGGTATGGCTACACCTTC	CAWSALAGYGYTF
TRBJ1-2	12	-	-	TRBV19	TGTGCCAGTATGGAGGGCAGCTATGGCTACACCTTC	CASMEGSYGYTF
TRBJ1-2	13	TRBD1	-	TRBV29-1	TGCAGCGTTGAGGGACAGGGGGCCGGTGGCTACACCTTC	CSVEGQGAGGYTF
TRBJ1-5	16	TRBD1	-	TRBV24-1	TGTGCCACCAGTGCCTTCGGGGACAGGGACAATCAGCCCCAGCATTTT	CATSAFGDRDNQPQHF
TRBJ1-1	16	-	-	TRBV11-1	TGTGCCAGCAGTTCAAAAACAGGGACACCGAACACTGAAGCTTTCTTT	CASSSKTGTPNTEAFF
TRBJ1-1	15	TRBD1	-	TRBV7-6	TGTGCCAGCACCGAAGAAGCGACAGGGGGGACTGAAGCTTTCTTT	CASTEEATGGTEAFF
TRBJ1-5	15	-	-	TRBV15	TGTGCCACCAGCAGAGATTCAGGGTCTCCTCAGCCCCAGCATTTT	CATSRDSGSPQPQHF
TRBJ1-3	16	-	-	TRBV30	TGTGCCTGGGGGGGGCGGGGAATGACTGCTGGAAACACCATATATTTT	CAWGGRGMTAGNTIYF
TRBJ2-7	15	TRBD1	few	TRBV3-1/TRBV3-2	TGTGCCAGCAGCCGACAGGGGGCGGGGAACTACGAGCAGTACTTC	CASSRQGAGNYEQYF
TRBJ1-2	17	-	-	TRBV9	TGTGCCAGCAGCGCCTCGACAGGACGGCCCGCCGCAGGGGGCTACACCTTC	CASSASTGRPAAGGYTF
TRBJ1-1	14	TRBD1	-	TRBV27	TGTGCCAGCAGTTTCCGACAGGGTGTGACTGAAGCTTTCTTT	CASSFRQGVTEAFF
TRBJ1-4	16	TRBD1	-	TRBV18	TGTGCCAGCTCGACCGGGACAGGGACAACTAATGAAAAACTGTTTTTT	CASSTGTGTTNEKLFF
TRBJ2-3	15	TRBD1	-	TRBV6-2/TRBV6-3	TGTGCCAGCAGTTACGGACAGGGAAGGACAGATACGCAGTATTTT	CASSYGQGRTDTQYF
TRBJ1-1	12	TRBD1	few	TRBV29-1	TGCAGCGTTGAAAAGGGGGCGTTAGAAGCTTTCTTT	CSVEKGALEAFF
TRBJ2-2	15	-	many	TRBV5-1	TGCGCCAGCAGCTTGGACGCGGTTAACACCGGGGAGCTGTTTTTT	CASSLDAVNTGELFF
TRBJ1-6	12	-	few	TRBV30	TGTGCCTGGAACGGAGTCAATTCACCCCTCCACTTT	CAWNGVNSPLHF
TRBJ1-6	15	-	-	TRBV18	TGTGCCAGCTCACTTAAAGACAGAACCAATTCACCCCTCCACTTT	CASSLKDRTNSPLHF
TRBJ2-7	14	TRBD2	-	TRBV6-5	TGTGCCAGCAGTTATTCCGGGACTACCTACGAGCAGTACTTC	CASSYSGTTYEQYF
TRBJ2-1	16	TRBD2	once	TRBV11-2	TGTGCCAGCAGCTCAGTAGGGACTAGAGGCTACAATGAGCAGTTCTTC	CASSSVGTRGYNEQFF
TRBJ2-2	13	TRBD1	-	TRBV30	TGTGCCTGGAATGACAGGGAAACCGGGGAGCTGTTTTTT	CAWNDRETGELFF
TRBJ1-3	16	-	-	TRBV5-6	TGTGCCAGCAGCCGGATGGGCCTAAACTCTGGAAACACCATATATTTT	CASSRMGLNSGNTIYF
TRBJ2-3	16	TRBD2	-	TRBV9	TGTGCCAGCAGCGTAGGTGCAGCGGGAGACCGGAGTACGCAGTATTTT	CASSVGAAGDRSTQYF
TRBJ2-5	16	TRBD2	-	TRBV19	TGTGCCAGTAGTATGCAGCTAGCGGCTTTACAAGAGACCCAGTACTTC	CASSMQLAALQETQYF
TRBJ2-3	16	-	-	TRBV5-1	TGCGCCAGCAGCTCGTCGACTAGATCTAGCACAGATACGCAGTATTTT	CASSSSTRSSTDTQYF
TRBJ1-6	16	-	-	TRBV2	TGTGCCAGCATGGTGCGGGGAAGCTCCTATAATTCACCCCTCCACTTT	CASMVRGSSYNSPLHF
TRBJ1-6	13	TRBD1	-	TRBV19	TGTGCCACGTCTGACAGGGAACATTCACCCCTCCACTTT	CATSDREHSPLHF
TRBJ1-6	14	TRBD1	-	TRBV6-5	TGTGCCAGCAGTTACGGGACAGGGGACTCACCCCTCCACTTT	CASSYGTGDSPLHF
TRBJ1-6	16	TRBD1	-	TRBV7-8	TGTGCCAGCCGTCGCGGGACAGGGACCTATAATTCACCCCTCCACTTT	CASRRGTGTYNSPLHF
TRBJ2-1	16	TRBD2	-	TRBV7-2	TGTGCCAGCTCCCTATCTAGCGGGGGGGCCGTTAATGAGCAGTTCTTC	CASSLSSGGAVNEQFF
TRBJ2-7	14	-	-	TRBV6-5	TGTGCCAGCAAAGCGAGACGGGACTCCTACGAGCAGTACTTC	CASKARRDSYEQYF
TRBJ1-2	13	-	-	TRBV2	TGTGCCAGCAGTGAAGACAGGAACTATGGCTACACCTTC	CASSEDRNYGYTF
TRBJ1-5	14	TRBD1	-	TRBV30	TGTGCCTGGAGTCGGACAGGGGGCGGTCAGCCCCAGCATTTT	CAWSRTGGGQPQHF
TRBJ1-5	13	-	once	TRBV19	TGTGCCAGTAGTATGGGCAGGAATCAGCCCCAGCATTTT	CASSMGRNQPQHF
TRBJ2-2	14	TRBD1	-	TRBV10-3	TGTGCCATCAGCAACAGGGGAGATGGCGGGGAGCTGTTTTTT	CAISNRGDGGELFF
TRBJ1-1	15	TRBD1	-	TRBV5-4	TGTGCCAGCAGCTTGGGGGACAGGGGGCTCGCTGAAGCTTTCTTT	CASSLGDRGLAEAFF
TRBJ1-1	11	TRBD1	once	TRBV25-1	TGTGCCAGTACAGGGGGCACTGAAGCTTTCTTT	CASTGGTEAFF
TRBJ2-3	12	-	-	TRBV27	TGTGCCAGCTTGCCGGGGACAGATACGCAGTATTTT	CASLPGTDTQYF
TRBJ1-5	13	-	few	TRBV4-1	TGCGCCAGCAGCAAAGACTCCAATCAGCCCCAGCATTTT	CASSKDSNQPQHF
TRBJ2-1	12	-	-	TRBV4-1	TGCGCCAGCAGCCCCCAGGGCGATGAGCAGTTCTTC	CASSPQGDEQFF
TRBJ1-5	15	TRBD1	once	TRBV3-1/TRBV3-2	TGTGCCAGCAGCCAAGCCGGACAGGGAAACCAGCCCCAGCATTTT	CASSQAGQGNQPQHF
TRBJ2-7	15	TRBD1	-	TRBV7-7	TGTGCTAGCAGCTTAGCGGCGGGACAGGGCTACGAGCAGTACTTC	CASSLAAGQGYEQYF
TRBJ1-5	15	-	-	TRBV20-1	TGCAGTGCTAGTAACCCAGGGTCAGGCAATCAGCCCCAGCATTTT	CSASNPGSGNQPQHF
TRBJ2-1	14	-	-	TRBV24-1	TGTGCCACCCATAGCGGATCCACCTACAATGAGCAGTTCTTC	CATHSGSTYNEQFF
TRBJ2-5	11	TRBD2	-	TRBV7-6	TGTGCCAGCGGGAGGGGTGAGACCCAGTACTTC	CASGRGETQYF
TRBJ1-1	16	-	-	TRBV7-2	TGTGCCAGCAGCTTAGATTCCCCCCCTCGGAACACTGAAGCTTTCTTT	CASSLDSPPRNTEAFF
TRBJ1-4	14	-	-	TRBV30	TGTGCCTGGAGTGTATCAGGAGAGGGAGAAAAACTGTTTTTT	CAWSVSGEGEKLFF
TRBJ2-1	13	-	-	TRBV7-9	TGTGCCAGCAGCCCTAGAACAAACAATGAGCAGTTCTTC	CASSPRTNNEQFF